This T cell receptor beta chain came from a study of shared clonotypes between healthy human individuals. This clone was recorded only once. Its matching antigen is unknown. Other DNA sequences of this sample code for an identical CDR3. Donors included only healthy HIV-negative adults lacking recent acute infections or vaccinations. In the CD4+ fraction, cells were divided into CD45RA+ naive and CD45RA-negative memory subsets. Profiling relied on immunoSEQ multiplex PCR, and the TCRdb table lists in-frame clones only, not all of them. The sample lists around 1.4 million clones, about 98.5% occurring once. The length of the CDR3 is 15 residues. Trimming took off 4 bases at V and 5 bases at J, with 14 bases between the two ends. Per the germline V gene, CDR1 is SGHTA and CDR2 is FQGNSA. Study results and limitations: A reduction in generation probabilities was seen for non-shared clonotypes relative to those shared by all four donors. Naive subsets, compared against memory subsets, generally had larger estimated richness values.

The rearrangement joins TRBV7-2 to TRBJ1-4; D may be TRBD1 (6 bases). Sequenced sample: naive CD4+ T cells sorted from blood. Subset of the sample: CD45RA+ positively selected. The clonotype comes from a man aged 30 to 45 in good health. CDR3 residues: CASSSRTGANEKLFF. CDR3 nucleotide sequence: TGTGCCAGCAGCTCTCGGACGGGGGCCAATGAAAAACTGTTTTTT.